This entry lists 2 T cell receptor beta chains sequenced from one sample in a study of identical twins. In TCRdb, the 5' RACE reads were re-called with MiXCR into one record per CDR3 protein. The sample has roughly 690,000 distinct CDR3 sequences, roughly 6% seen once; the top ten hold 1.5% to 2%. Sequencing was done on a sample of naive T cells sorted from blood. The receptors come from a young man in good health.

The chain links TRBV12-3 or TRBV12-4 to TRBJ1-5; D might be TRBD1 (5 bases). Trimming stripped 5 bases from V and 6 bases from J, with 11 bases between. This CDR3 contains 13 residues. DNA for the CDR3: TGTGCCAGCAGTGAAGGGGCAGCTCAGCCCCAGCATTTT. As protein: CASSEGAAQPQHF.

This clonotype appeared a few times. The chain combines TRBV4-1 with TRBJ2-5; D tentatively reads TRBD1 or TRBD2 (5 bases each). The CDR3 covers 13 residues. The V gene lost 4 bases and the J gene lost 9 bases, with 15 bases spanning the gap. Germline V gene sequence: CDR1 MGHRA, CDR2 YSYEKL. CDR3 sequence reads: CASSPPGLGPQYF. CDR3 DNA sequence: TGCGCCAGCAGCCCCCCGGGGCTGGGGCCCCAGTACTTC.